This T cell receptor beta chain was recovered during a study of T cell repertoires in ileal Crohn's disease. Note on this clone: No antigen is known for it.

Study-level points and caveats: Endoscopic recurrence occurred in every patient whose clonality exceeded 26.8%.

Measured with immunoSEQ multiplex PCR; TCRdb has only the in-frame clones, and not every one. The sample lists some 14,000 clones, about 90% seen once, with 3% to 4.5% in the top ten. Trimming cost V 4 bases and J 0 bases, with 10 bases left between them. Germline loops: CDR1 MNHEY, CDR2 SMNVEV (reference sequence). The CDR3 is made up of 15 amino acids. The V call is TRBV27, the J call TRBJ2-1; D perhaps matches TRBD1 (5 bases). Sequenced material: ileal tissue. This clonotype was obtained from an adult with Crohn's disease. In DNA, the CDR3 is TGTGCCAGCAGTTCGACGACAGCCTCCTACAATGAGCAGTTCTTC. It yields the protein CASSSTTASYNEQFF.